This TCR beta chain is drawn from a study of CD8+ T cells in alopecia areata. Study-level background: The drug, tofacitinib, lasted 6 to 18 months, followed by 6 months off drug.

The treatment: oral pan-JAK inhibitor, 5-10 mg twice daily. Researchers took lesional scalp punch biopsies and peripheral blood from people who were alopecia areata patients. The ends were cut back, 7 bases at V and 4 bases at J, with 13 bases in the middle. CDR1 and CDR2 from the germline V gene are LNHDA and SQIVND (reference sequence). This CDR3 comprises 13 residues. With respect to this clone: Its antigen is unidentified. This likely reflects a read error, since a far larger clone is one base away.

Reverse transcription of extracted RNA yielded cDNA, which provided the sequencing template. Here immunoSEQ multiplex PCR was the method, and the copy in TCRdb shows in-frame clones only, minus some. The sample shows 130,000 to 150,000 clones, approximately 85% of them seen only once. The study, taken as a whole, reports: During tofacitinib treatment, many expanded lesional clones remained in scalp and blood.

The source was CD8+ T cells sorted from blood, collected at week 4, from a patient treated with tofacitinib. The chain has TRBV19 and TRBJ1-2, with a possible D match to TRBD1 (5 bases). This receptor was identified in a human donor with alopecia areata. CDR3 bases: TGTGCCAGTATACCCTCAGGGCCCTATGGCTACACCTTC. This sequence encodes CASIPSGPYGYTF.